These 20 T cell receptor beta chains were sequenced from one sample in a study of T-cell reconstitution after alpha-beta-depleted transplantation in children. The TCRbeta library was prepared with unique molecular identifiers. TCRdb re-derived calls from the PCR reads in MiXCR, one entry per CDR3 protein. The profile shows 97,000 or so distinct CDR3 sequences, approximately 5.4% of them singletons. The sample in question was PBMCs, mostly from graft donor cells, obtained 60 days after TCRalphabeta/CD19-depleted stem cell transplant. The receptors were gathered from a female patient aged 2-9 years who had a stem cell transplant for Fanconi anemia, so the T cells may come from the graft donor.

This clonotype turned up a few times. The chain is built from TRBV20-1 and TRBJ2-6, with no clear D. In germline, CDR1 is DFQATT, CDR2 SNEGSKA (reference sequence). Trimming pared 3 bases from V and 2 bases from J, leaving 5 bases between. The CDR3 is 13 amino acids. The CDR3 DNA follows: TGCAGTGCTAGGGGTGCTGGGGCCAACGTCCTGACTTTC. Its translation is CSARGAGANVLTF.

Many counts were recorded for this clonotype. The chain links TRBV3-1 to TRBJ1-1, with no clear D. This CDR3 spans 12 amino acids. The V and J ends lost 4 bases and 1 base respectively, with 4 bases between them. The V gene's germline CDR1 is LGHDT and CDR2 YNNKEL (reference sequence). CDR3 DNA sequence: TGTGCCAGCAGCCGGGGGAACACTGAAGCTTTCTTT. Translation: CASSRGNTEAFF.

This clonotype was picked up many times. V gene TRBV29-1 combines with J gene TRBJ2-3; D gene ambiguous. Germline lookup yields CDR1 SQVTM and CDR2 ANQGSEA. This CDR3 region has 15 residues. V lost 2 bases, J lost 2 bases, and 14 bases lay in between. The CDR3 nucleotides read TGCAGCGTTGAACGACCAGTTGAAGTCACAGATACGCAGTATTTT. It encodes CSVERPVEVTDTQYF.

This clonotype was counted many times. The CDR3 is CAISEFGQTTEAFF. CDR3 nucleotides: TGTGCCATCAGTGAGTTCGGACAGACCACTGAAGCTTTCTTT. The J gene is TRBJ1-1, the V gene TRBV10-3; D may be TRBD1 (6 bases). This CDR3 is 14 amino acids long. Per germline, CDR1 ENHRY and CDR2 SYGVKD. The V gene lost 1 base and the J gene lost 4 bases, with 10 bases spanning the gap.

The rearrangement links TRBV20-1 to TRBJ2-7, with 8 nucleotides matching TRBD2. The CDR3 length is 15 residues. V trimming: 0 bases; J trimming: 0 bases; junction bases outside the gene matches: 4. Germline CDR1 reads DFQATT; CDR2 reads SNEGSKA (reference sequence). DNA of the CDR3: TGCAGTGCTAGAGAGCGCGGGACTAGCTCCTACGAGCAGTACTTC. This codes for CSARERGTSSYEQYF.

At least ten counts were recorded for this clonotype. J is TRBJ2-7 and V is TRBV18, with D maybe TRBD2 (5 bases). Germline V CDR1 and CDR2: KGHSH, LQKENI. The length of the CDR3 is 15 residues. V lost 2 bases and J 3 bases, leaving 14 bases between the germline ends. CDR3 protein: CASSPEGNTYYEQYF. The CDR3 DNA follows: TGTGCCAGCTCACCAGAGGGAAATACATACTACGAGCAGTACTTC.

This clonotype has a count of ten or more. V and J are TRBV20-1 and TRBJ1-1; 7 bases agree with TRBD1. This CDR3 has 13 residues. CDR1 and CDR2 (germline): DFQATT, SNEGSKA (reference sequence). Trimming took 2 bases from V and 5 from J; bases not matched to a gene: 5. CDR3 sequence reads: CSARPDRETEAFF. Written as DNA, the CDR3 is TGCAGTGCTAGACCTGACAGGGAAACTGAAGCTTTCTTT.

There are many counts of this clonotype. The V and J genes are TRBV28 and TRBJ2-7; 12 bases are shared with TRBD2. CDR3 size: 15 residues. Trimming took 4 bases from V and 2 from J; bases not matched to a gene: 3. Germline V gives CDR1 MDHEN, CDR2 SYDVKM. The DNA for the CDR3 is TGTGCCAGCAGTTCAAGACTAGCGGGAGCCTACGAGCAGTACTTC. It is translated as CASSSRLAGAYEQYF.

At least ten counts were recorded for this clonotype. The DNA for the CDR3 is TGTGCCACCTGCAGATACAATGAGCAGTTCTTC. It encodes CATCRYNEQFF. This chain connects TRBV25-1 to TRBJ2-1; D call uncertain. The V and J ends lost 10 bases and 4 bases respectively, with 8 bases between them. The CDR3 loop spans 11 amino acids. In germline, CDR1 is MGHDK, CDR2 SYGVNS.

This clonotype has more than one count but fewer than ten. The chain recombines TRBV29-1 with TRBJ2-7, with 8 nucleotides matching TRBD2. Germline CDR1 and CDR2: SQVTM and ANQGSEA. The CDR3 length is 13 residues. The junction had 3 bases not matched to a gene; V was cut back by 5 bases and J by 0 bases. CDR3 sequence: CSVIAGRSYEQYF. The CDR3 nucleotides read TGCAGCGTTATAGCGGGGCGCTCCTACGAGCAGTACTTC.

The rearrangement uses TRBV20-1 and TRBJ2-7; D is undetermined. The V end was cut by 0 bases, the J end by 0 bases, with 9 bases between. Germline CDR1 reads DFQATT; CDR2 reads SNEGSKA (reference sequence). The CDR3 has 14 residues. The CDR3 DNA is TGCAGTGCTAGAGATTGGCAAAACTCCTACGAGCAGTACTTC. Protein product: CSARDWQNSYEQYF.

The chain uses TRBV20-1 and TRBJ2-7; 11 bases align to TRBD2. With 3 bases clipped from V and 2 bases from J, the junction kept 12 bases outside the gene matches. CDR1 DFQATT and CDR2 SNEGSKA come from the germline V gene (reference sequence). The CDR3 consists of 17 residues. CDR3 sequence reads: CSASGLAGGYRTYEQYF. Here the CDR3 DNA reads TGCAGTGCTAGTGGGCTAGCGGGAGGCTATAGGACCTACGAGCAGTACTTC.

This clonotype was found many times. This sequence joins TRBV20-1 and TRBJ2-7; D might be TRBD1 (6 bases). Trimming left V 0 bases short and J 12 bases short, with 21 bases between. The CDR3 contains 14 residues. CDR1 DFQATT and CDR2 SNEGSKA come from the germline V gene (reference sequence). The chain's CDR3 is CSARDNYRVQEAYF. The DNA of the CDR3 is TGCAGTGCTAGAGACAATTACAGGGTGCAAGAGGCGTACTTC.

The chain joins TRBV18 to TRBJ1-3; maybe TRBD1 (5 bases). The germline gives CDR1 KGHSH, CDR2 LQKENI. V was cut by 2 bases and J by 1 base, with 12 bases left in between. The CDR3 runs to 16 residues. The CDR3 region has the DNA TGTGCCAGCTCACCAGACGCTAGGGGATCTGGAAACACCATATATTTT. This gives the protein CASSPDARGSGNTIYF.

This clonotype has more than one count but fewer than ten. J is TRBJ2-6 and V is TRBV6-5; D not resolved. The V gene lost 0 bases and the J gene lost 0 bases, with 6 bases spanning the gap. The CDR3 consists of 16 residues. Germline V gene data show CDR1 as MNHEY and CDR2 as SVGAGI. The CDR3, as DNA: TGTGCCAGCAGTTACTCGGAAATCTCTGGGGCCAACGTCCTGACTTTC. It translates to CASSYSEISGANVLTF.

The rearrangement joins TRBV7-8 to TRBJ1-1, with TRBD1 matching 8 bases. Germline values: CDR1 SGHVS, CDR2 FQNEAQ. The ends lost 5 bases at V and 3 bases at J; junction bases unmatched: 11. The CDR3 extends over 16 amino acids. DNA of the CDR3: TGTGCCAGCAGCCCAACGACAGGGGATAGGGACACTGAAGCTTTCTTT. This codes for CASSPTTGDRDTEAFF.

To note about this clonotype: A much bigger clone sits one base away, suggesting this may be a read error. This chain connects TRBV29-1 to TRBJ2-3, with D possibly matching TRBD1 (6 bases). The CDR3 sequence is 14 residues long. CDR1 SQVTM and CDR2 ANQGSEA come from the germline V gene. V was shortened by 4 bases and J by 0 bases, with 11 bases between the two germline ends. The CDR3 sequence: CSVAKGDSTDTQYF. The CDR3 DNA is TGCAGCGTTGCGAAGGGGGATAGCACAGATACGCAGTATTTT.

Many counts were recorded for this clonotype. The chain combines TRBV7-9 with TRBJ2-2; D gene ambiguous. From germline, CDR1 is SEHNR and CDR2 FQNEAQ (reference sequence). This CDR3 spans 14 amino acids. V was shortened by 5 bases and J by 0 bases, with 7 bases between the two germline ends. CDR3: CASSDFPNTGELFF. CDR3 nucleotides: TGTGCCAGCAGCGACTTCCCGAACACCGGGGAGCTGTTTTTT.

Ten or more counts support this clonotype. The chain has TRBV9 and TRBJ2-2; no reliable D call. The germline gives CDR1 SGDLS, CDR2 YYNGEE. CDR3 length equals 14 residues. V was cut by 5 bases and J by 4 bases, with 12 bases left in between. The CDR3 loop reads CASRFGPFTGELFF. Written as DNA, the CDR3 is TGTGCCAGCAGGTTCGGACCCTTCACCGGGGAGCTGTTTTTT.

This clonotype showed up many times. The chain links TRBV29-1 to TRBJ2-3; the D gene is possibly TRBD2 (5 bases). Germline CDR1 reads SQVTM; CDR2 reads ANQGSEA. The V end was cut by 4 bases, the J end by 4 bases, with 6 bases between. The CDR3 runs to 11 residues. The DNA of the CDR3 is TGCAGCGTTGTCGGGGCAGATACGCAGTATTTT. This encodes CSVVGADTQYF.